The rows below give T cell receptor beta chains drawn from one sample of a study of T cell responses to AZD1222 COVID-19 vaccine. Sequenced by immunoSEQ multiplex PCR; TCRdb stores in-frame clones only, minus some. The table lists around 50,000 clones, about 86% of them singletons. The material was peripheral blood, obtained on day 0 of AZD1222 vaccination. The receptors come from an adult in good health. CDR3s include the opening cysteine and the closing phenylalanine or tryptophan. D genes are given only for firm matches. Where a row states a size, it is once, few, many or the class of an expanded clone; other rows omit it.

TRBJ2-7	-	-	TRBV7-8	TGTGCCAGCAGCTTAGACAGAGATTACTACGAGCAGTACTTC	CASSLDRDYYEQYF
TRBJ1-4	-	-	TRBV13	TGTGCCAGCAGCTTAAAGGCCCCTAATGAAAAACTGTTTTTT	CASSLKAPNEKLFF
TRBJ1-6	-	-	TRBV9	TGTGCCAGCAGCGTAGTGAGCGGAAATTCACCCCTCCACTTT	CASSVVSGNSPLHF
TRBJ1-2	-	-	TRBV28	TGTGCCAGCAGTTTACTCCTCGACTATGGCTACACCTTC	CASSLLLDYGYTF
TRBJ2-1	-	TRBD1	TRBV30	TGTGCCTGGAACCTACGGGAAACAGGGGCCAATGAGCAGTTCTTC	CAWNLRETGANEQFF
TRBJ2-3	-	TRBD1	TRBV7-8	TGTGCCAGCAGCCTACAGGGGGCGAAGGGAGATACGCAGTATTTT	CASSLQGAKGDTQYF
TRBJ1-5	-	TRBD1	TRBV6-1	TGTGCCAGCAGCCGGGACAGGGATAGCAATCAGCCCCAGCATTTT	CASSRDRDSNQPQHF
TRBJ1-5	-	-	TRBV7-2	TGTGCCAGCAGCCCCCGCAGCAATCAGCCCCAGCATTTT	CASSPRSNQPQHF
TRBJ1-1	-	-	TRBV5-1	TGCGCCAGCAGCCCCCGTGGGAGGAACACTGAAGCTTTCTTT	CASSPRGRNTEAFF
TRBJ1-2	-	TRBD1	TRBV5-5	TGTGCCAGCAGCCGAGGACAGGGGGTCTTGCGGGGCTATGGCTACACCTTC	CASSRGQGVLRGYGYTF
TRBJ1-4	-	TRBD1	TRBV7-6	TGTGCCAGCAGCTTAGGAGGGACAGGTCCGATAAAACTGTTTTTT	CASSLGGTGPIKLFF
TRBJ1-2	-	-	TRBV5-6	TGTGCCAGCAGCTTGTCCCTCGAAGAGGGCTATGGCTACACCTTC	CASSLSLEEGYGYTF
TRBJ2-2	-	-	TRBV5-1	TGCGCCAGCAGCTTGGCCCTAGGGGGGGAGCTGTTTTTT	CASSLALGGELFF
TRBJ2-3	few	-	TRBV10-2	TGCGCCAGCACCCTCCCGACAGATACGCAGTATTTT	CASTLPTDTQYF
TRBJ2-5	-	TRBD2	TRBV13	TGTGCCAGCAGCTTGGGTGATTGGACTAGCGGGAGTGGGCTAGAGACCCAGTACTTC	CASSLGDWTSGSGLETQYF
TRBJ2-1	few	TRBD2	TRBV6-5	TGTGCCAGCAGACCGGGACTAGGGTACAATGAGCAGTTCTTC	CASRPGLGYNEQFF
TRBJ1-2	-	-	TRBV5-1	TGCGCCAGCAGCTTATTGGGGACAAACTATGGCTACACCTTC	CASSLLGTNYGYTF
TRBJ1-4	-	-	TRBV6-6	TGTGCCAGCAGTCCCGTACAGGCAGTAACTAATGAAAAACTGTTTTTT	CASSPVQAVTNEKLFF
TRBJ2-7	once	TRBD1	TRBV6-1	TGTGCCAGCAGTGAAGCGAGGGCCCGGGACAGGGGCCGTCCCCTTGCCTACGAGCAGTACTTC	CASSEARARDRGRPLAYEQYF
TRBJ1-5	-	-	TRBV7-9	TGTGCCAGCAGCTTAGCTGGGGAGGGTCAGCCCCAGCATTTT	CASSLAGEGQPQHF
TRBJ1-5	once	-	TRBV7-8	TGTGCCAGCAGCTCCGCTCAGACAAGCAATCAGCCCCAGCATTTT	CASSSAQTSNQPQHF
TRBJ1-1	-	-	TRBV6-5	TGTGCCAGCAGTTTCCGATCGAGGAGGCAGAACACTGAAGCTTTCTTT	CASSFRSRRQNTEAFF
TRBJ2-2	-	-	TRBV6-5	TGTGCCAGCAGTTACTCGGGGACGAACACCGGGGAGCTGTTTTTT	CASSYSGTNTGELFF
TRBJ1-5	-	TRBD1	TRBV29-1	TGCAGCGTTCCGGGGACAGGGGACTCAGCACCCCAGCATTTT	CSVPGTGDSAPQHF
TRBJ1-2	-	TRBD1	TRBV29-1	TGCAGCACCTGGACAGGGAGCTATGGCTACACCTTC	CSTWTGSYGYTF
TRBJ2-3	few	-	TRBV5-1	TGCGCCAGCAAAGGCCCTGCTGGGGCCCCCTCTAGCACAGATACGCAGTATTTT	CASKGPAGAPSSTDTQYF
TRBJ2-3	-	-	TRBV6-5	TGTGCCAGCAGGAGGGACAACACAGATACGCAGTATTTT	CASRRDNTDTQYF
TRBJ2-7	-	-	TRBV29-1	TGCAGCTTGAGGACACCACGGTCCGAGCAGTACTTC	CSLRTPRSEQYF
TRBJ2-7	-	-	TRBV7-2	TGTGCCAGCAGCGTGGGACTCTACGAGCAGTACTTC	CASSVGLYEQYF
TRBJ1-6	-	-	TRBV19	TGTGCCAGTAGTGAACGAGGGGGTAGCTCCTATAATTCACCCCTCCACTTT	CASSERGGSSYNSPLHF
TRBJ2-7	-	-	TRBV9	TGTGCCAGCAGCGTAGAACTAGCAGGCTACGAGCAGTACTTC	CASSVELAGYEQYF
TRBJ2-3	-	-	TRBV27	TGTGCCAGCAGTTTGCAGGGAGGTCCAGATACGCAGTATTTT	CASSLQGGPDTQYF
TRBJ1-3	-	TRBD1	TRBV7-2	TGTGCCAGCAGCCTCCGGACAGGGACAAACACCATATATTTT	CASSLRTGTNTIYF
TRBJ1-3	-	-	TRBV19	TGTGCCAGTAAAGACCTCCGAAACACCATATATTTT	CASKDLRNTIYF
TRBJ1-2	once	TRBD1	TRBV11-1	TGTGCCAGCAGCCCGAGACAGGGGAACTTCTATGGCTACACCTTC	CASSPRQGNFYGYTF
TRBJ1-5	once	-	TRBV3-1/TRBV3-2	TGTGCCAGCAGCCTAGGACAGTTAAGCAATCAGCCCCAGCATTTT	CASSLGQLSNQPQHF
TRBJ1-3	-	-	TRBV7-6	TGTGCCAGCAGCTTAAGCGACAGAGCCCTCTCTGGAAACACCATATATTTT	CASSLSDRALSGNTIYF
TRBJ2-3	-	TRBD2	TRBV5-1	TGCGCCAGCAGCTTAGCGGGAGGGCCCAACGCAGATACGCAGTATTTT	CASSLAGGPNADTQYF
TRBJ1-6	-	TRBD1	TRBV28	TGTGCCAGCAGGACTCCAGGGGGCAGAGGTTCACCCCTCCACTTT	CASRTPGGRGSPLHF
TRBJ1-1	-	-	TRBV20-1	TGCAGTGCTAGTTCTCGGGGGGACACTGAAGCTTTCTTT	CSASSRGDTEAFF
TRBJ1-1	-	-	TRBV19	TGTGCCAGTAGTATAAGGCAGGGGAACACTGAAGCTTTCTTT	CASSIRQGNTEAFF
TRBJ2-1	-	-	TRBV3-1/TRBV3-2	TGTGCCAGCAGCGTACCGGGCCGAATGACGCAGTTCTTC	CASSVPGRMTQFF
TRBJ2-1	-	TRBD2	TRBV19	TGTGCCAGTGGAATTCTAGCGGGGGGTGCCTCCTACAATGAGCAGTTCTTC	CASGILAGGASYNEQFF
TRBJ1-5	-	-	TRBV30	TGTGCCTGGAGTGTACTAGGGGGTATGGCGAGCAATCAGCCCCAGCATTTT	CAWSVLGGMASNQPQHF
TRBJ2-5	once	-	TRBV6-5	TGTGCCAGCAGCCTCGGGGGGCGTGGGGAGACCCAGTACTTC	CASSLGGRGETQYF
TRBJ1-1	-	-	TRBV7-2	TGTGCCAGCAGCTTACAGGGTGTGGGCACTGAAGCTTTCTTT	CASSLQGVGTEAFF
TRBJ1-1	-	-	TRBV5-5	TGTGCCAGCAGCCATCAGTTGGGCGGGACACCGAACACTGAAGCTTTCTTT	CASSHQLGGTPNTEAFF
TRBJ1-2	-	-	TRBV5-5	TGTGCCAGCAGCTTTGGGGACAACTATGGCTACACCTTC	CASSFGDNYGYTF
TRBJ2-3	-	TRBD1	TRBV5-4	TGTGCCAGCAGCTTCCCGGGACAGGGTATCACAGATACGCAGTATTTT	CASSFPGQGITDTQYF
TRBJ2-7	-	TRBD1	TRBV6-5	TGTGCCAGCAGTTACTCCGGACAGGGAATCGAGCAGTACTTC	CASSYSGQGIEQYF
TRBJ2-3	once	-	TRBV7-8	TGTGCCAGCAGCTTATCGGACGGACCGACAGATACGCAGTATTTT	CASSLSDGPTDTQYF
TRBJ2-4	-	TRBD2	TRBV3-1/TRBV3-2	TGTGCCAGCAGCCAAGGAGGAGTAGCGCGGGAGGGGGGCAGGAACATTCAGTACTTC	CASSQGGVAREGGRNIQYF
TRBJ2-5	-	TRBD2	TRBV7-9	TGTGCCAGCAGCTTCCGGACTAGCGGTGAGACCCAGTACTTC	CASSFRTSGETQYF
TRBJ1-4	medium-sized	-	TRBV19	TGTGCCAGCATGCAGACGGTATATGAAAAACTGTTTTTT	CASMQTVYEKLFF
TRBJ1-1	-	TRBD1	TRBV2	TGTGCCAGCAGTGATTCGACAGGGAATTTGAGGTTGGCTAACACTGAAGCTTTCTTT	CASSDSTGNLRLANTEAFF
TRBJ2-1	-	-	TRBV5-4	TGTGCCAGCAGCTCACAGGGCAATGAGCAGTTCTTC	CASSSQGNEQFF
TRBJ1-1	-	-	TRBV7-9	TGTGCCAGCAGCTTAGATGGAGATATGAACACTGAAGCTTTCTTT	CASSLDGDMNTEAFF
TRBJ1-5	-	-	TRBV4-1	TGCGCCAGCAGCCAAGCCTTAGCGGGGGTTGGGCCCCAGCATTTT	CASSQALAGVGPQHF
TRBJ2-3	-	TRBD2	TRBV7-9	TGTGCCAGCAGCGCAGATGCCGAGACTAGCGGGGGGAATCAGTATTTT	CASSADAETSGGNQYF
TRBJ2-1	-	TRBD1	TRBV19	TGTGCCAGTAGTATAGGGCGACAGGGTAACAATGAGCAGTTCTTC	CASSIGRQGNNEQFF